A selection of T cell receptor beta chains follows, all from one sample in a study of post-analysis software for immune sequencing data. One entry per CDR3 protein, called by TCRdb with MiXCR from the PCR reads. This repertoire shows over 300,000 distinct CDR3 sequences, 30% to 45% found once; its top ten account for 13%. The sample consisted of blood. The receptors were gathered from a girl aged 10 to 17 with multiple sclerosis. The CDR3 runs from the conserved cysteine through the conserved F or W. D genes are given only for firm matches. The size entry is marked missing in some rows and otherwise reads once, few, many or a size class.

V gene	clone size	D gene	J gene	CDR3 protein	CDR3 DNA
TRBV18	-	-	TRBJ2-5	CASSLTDSQETQYF	TGTGCCAGCTCACTTACGGATTCCCAAGAGACCCAGTACTTC
TRBV7-8	-	-	TRBJ2-5	CASSLAWYLETRYF	TGTGCCAGCAGCTTAGCGTGGTATCTAGAGACCCGGTACTTC
TRBV4-1	-	-	TRBJ2-7	CASSLPGLASGRYEQYF	TGCGCCAGCAGCCTTCCGGGGTTGGCCTCAGGGAGGTACGAGCAGTACTTC
TRBV7-3	-	TRBD2	TRBJ2-3	CASSPQGTSASDTQYF	TGTGCCAGCAGCCCCCAGGGGACTAGCGCTTCAGATACGCAGTATTTT
TRBV20-1	-	-	TRBJ2-7	CSAKRSSYEQYF	TGCAGTGCGAAAAGGAGCTCCTACGAGCAGTACTTC
TRBV19	-	-	TRBJ1-2	CASSNDPTGYGYTF	TGTGCCAGTAGTAACGACCCGACGGGGTATGGCTACACCTTC
TRBV28	few	TRBD2	TRBJ2-5	CASSTWGAGGSVETQYF	TGTGCCAGCAGTACCTGGGGGGCGGGGGGGTCAGTAGAGACCCAGTACTTC
TRBV13	-	-	TRBJ2-3	CASSLGTQGFTDTQYF	TGTGCCAGCAGCTTAGGAACCCAGGGATTCACAGATACGCAGTATTTT
TRBV7-3	few	TRBD2	TRBJ2-3	CASSPLAGGLTDTQYF	TGTGCCAGCAGCCCTCTGGCGGGGGGTCTGACAGATACGCAGTATTTT
TRBV6-2/TRBV6-3	few	TRBD2	TRBJ2-1	CASSYGGGYNEQFF	TGTGCCAGCAGTTACGGGGGGGGCTACAATGAGCAGTTCTTC
TRBV5-1	few	-	TRBJ1-2	CASSLSPAGDYGYTF	TGCGCCAGCAGCCTGTCCCCCGCCGGAGACTATGGCTACACCTTC
TRBV7-9	-	TRBD2	TRBJ2-1	CASSPPAGGSYNEQFF	TGTGCCAGCAGCCCCCCAGCGGGGGGGTCCTACAATGAGCAGTTCTTC
TRBV25-1	-	TRBD2	TRBJ2-1	CASSRRDYQSYNEQFF	TGTGCCAGCAGCCGTCGGGACTACCAGTCCTACAATGAGCAGTTCTTC
TRBV7-9	once	TRBD1	TRBJ2-7	CASSGAGGAYEQYF	TGTGCCAGCAGCGGGGCAGGGGGCGCCTACGAGCAGTACTTC